This passage covers 2 T cell receptor beta chains from one sample sequenced in a study of blood T cell repertoires in COVID-19. The table came from immunoSEQ multiplex PCR; TCRdb's copy has only in-frame clones and leaves some out. Of roughly 80,000 clones listed, more than 70% are singletons. Sequenced input: peripheral blood. All receptors come from a man between 60 and 75 years old with active or convalescent COVID-19.

V usage is TRBV6-2 or TRBV6-3 and J usage is TRBJ2-1, with 8 bases matching TRBD2. V gave up 2 bases and J gave up 4 bases; unmatched junction bases: 10. Germline lookup yields CDR1 MNHEY and CDR2 SVGEGT. The CDR3 extends over 17 amino acids. The chain's CDR3 is CASSYEAGELLYNEQFF. DNA for the CDR3: TGTGCCAGCAGTTACGAAGCGGGGGAGCTCCTTTACAATGAGCAGTTCTTC.

The V call is TRBV19, the J call TRBJ1-5; perhaps TRBD1 as D (6 bases). With 5 bases removed from V and 6 bases from J, the gap between germline ends came to 23 bases. This CDR3 spans 17 amino acids. The germline V gene encodes CDR1 LNHDA and CDR2 SQIVND (reference sequence). This chain's CDR3 is CASSSLEGLRGGQPQHF. The DNA for the CDR3 is TGTGCCAGTAGTTCACTCGAGGGGCTGAGAGGGGGTCAGCCCCAGCATTTT.